This TCR beta chain was sequenced for a study of shared clonotypes between healthy human individuals. Regarding the study as a whole: Across a handful of donors, naive CD4 shared around 5.1%, naive CD8 approximately 3.5%, memory CD4 approximately 2.5%, memory CD8 around 0.36%.

Naive CD45RA+ and memory CD45RA-negative subsets were split from CD4+ cells. The V gene's germline CDR1 is SGHNT and CDR2 YYREEE (reference sequence). The CDR3 runs 15 residues. The V end was cut by 0 bases, the J end by 1 base, with 10 bases between. Sequencing was performed with immunoSEQ multiplex PCR; in TCRdb, only in-frame clones are kept and a portion is missing. The table has 2.3 million or so clones, just over 90% seen once. Concerning this clone itself: Its matching antigen is unknown.

This TCR came from a young man in good health. Some clones in this sample may be carry-over from other donors' samples. What was sequenced was naive CD4+ T cells from PBMCs. Subset meaning: CD45RA+ positively selected. The genes are TRBV5-4 and TRBJ1-1; no firm D call. CDR3 nucleotide sequence: TGTGCCAGCAGCTTGGTAAACAGAGAGAACACTGAAGCTTTCTTT. This gives the protein CASSLVNRENTEAFF.